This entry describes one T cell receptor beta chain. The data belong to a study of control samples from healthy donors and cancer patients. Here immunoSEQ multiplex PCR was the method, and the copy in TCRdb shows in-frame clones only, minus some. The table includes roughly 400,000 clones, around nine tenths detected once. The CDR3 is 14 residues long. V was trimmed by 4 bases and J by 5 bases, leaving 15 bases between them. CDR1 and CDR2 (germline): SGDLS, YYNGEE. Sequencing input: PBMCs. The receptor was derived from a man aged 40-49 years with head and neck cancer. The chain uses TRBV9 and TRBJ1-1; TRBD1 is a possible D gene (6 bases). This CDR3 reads CASSPHLGGTEAFF. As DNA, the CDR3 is TGTGCCAGCAGCCCTCACTTAGGGGGGACTGAAGCTTTCTTT.